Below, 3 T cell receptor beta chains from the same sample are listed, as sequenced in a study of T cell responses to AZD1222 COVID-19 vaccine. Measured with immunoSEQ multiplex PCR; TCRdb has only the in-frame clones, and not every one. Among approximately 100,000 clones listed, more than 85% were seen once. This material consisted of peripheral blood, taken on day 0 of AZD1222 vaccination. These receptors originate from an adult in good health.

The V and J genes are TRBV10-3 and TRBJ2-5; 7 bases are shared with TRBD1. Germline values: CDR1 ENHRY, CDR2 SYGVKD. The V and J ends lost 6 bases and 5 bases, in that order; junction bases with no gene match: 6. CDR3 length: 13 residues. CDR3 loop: CAISRDSTETQYF. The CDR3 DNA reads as TGTGCCATCAGCCGGGACAGTACGGAGACCCAGTACTTC.

The CDR3 nucleotides read TGTGCCAGTAGTATACAGGGGGCTCGGAGCACTGAAGCTTTCTTT. It specifies CASSIQGARSTEAFF. The genes are TRBV19 and TRBJ1-1; 8 bases agree with TRBD1. J gave up 4 bases and V 2 bases, and 6 bases lay outside the gene matches. The CDR3 is made up of 15 amino acids. Germline-derived CDR1 and CDR2 are LNHDA and SQIVND (reference sequence).

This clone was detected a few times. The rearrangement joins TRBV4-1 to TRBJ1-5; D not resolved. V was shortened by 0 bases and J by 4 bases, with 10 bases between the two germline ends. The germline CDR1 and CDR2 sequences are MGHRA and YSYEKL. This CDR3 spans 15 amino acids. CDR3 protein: CASSQDSAANQPQHF. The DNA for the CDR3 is TGCGCCAGCAGCCAAGATTCGGCAGCTAATCAGCCCCAGCATTTT.